This T cell receptor (beta chain) was documented in a study of blood T cell repertoires in COVID-19. Whole-study context: Spain, Italy and the United States supplied samples that represented acute and convalescent COVID-19. The analysed material was cDNA or gDNA that came from T cells, B-cell-depleted T cells, or PBMCs.

Germline V gene data show CDR1 as SGHRS and CDR2 as YFSETQ. The V and J ends lost 3 bases and 7 bases, in that order; junction bases with no gene match: 9. CDR3 length equals 14 residues. Generated by immunoSEQ multiplex PCR, the TCRdb table keeps only in-frame clones and is missing some. The sample lists approximately 59,000 clones, 80% to 90% occurring once. This sequence was found in a man aged 55 to 70 with COVID-19, enrolled during active disease. The chain is built from TRBV5-1 and TRBJ2-7; 8 bases are shared with TRBD1. The sample consisted of peripheral blood. The chain's CDR3 is CASSSGQGALEQYF. The CDR3 DNA sequence: TGCGCCAGCAGCTCCGGACAGGGAGCTCTTGAGCAGTACTTC.